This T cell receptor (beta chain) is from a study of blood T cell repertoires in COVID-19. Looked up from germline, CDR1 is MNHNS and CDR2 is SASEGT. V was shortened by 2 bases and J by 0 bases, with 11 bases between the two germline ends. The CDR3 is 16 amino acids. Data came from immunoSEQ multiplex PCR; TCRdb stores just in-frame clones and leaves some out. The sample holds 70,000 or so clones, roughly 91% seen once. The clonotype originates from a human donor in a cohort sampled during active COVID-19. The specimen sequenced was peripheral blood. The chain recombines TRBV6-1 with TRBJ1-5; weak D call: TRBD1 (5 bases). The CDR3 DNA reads TGTGCCAGCAGTGAAACGCCACAGGTTAGCAATCAGCCCCAGCATTTT. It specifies CASSETPQVSNQPQHF.